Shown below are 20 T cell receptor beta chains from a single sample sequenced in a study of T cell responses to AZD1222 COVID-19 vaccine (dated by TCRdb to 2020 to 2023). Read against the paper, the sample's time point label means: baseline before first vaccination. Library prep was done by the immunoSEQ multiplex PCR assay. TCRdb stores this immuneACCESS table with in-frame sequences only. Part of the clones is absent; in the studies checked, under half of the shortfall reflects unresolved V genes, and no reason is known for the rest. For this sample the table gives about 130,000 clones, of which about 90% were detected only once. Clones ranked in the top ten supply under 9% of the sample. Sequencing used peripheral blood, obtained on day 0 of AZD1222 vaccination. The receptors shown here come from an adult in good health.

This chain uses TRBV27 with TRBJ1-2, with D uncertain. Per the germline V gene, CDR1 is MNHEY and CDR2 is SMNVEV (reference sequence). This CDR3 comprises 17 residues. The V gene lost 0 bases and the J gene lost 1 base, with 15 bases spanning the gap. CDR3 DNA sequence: TGTGCCAGCAGTTTATCAGGGTTACCCCGTCTTAACTATGGCTACACCTTC. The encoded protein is CASSLSGLPRLNYGYTF.

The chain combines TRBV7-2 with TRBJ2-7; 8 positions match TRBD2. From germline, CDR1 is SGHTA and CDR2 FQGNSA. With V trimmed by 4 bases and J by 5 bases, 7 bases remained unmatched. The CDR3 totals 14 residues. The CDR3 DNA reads TGTGCCAGCAGCTCCACCGGGACTAGTCACGAGCAGTACTTC. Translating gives CASSSTGTSHEQYF. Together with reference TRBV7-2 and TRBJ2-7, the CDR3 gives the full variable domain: GAGVSQSPSNKVTEKGKDVELRCDPISGHTALYWYRQSLGQGLEFLIYFQGNSAPDKSGLPSDRFSAERTGGSVSTLTIQRTQQEDSAVYLCASSSTGTSHEQYFGPGTRLTVT.

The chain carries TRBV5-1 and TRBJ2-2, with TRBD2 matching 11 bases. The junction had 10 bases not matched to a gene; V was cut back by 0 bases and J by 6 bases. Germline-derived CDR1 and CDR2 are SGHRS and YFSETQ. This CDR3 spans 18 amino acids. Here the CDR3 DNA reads TGCGCCAGCAGCTTGGCCGGTACTAGCGGGAGTAGGGCCGGGGAGCTGTTTTTT. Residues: CASSLAGTSGSRAGELFF.

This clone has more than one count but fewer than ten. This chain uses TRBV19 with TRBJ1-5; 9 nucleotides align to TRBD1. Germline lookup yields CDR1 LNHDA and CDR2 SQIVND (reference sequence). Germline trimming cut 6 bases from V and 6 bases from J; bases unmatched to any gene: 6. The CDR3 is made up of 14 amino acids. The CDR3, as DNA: TGTGCCAGTAGGAACAGGGGGCTGGGTCAGCCCCAGCATTTT. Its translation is CASRNRGLGQPQHF.

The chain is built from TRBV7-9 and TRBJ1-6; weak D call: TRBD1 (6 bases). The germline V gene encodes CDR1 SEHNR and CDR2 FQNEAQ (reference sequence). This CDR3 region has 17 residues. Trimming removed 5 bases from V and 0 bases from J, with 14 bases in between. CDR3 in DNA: TGTGCCAGCAGCCAGGTTCAGGGGAGCTCCTATAATTCACCCCTCCACTTT. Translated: CASSQVQGSSYNSPLHF. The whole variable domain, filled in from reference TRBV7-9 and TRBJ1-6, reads DTGVSQNPRHKITKRGQNVTFRCDPISEHNRLYWYRQTLGQGPEFLTYFQNEAQLEKSRLLSDRFSAERPKGSFSTLEIQRTEQGDSAMYLCASSQVQGSSYNSPLHFGNGTRLTVT.

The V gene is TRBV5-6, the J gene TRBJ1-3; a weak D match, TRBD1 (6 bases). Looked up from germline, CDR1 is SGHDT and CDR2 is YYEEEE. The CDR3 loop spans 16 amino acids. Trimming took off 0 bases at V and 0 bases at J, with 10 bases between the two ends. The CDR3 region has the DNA TGTGCCAGCAGCTTGGAGGGGGGTATCTCTGGAAACACCATATATTTT. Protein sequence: CASSLEGGISGNTIYF. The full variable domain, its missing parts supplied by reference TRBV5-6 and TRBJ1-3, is DAGVTQSPTHLIKTRGQQVTLRCSPKSGHDTVSWYQQALGQGPQFIFQYYEEEERQRGNFPDRFSGHQFPNYSSELNVNALLLGDSALYLCASSLEGGISGNTIYFGEGSWLTVV.

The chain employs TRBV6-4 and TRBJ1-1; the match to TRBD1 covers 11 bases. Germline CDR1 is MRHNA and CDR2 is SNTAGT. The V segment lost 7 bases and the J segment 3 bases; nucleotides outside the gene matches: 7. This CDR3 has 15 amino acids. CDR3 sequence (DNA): TGTGCCAGCATTCCGGGACAGGGGGTTCACACTGAAGCTTTCTTT. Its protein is CASIPGQGVHTEAFF.

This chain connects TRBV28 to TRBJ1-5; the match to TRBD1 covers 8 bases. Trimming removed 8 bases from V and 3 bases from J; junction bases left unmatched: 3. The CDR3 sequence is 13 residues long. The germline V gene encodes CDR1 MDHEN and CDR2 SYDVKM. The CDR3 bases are TGTGCCAGCGGACAGGGATACAATCAGCCCCAGCATTTT. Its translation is CASGQGYNQPQHF.

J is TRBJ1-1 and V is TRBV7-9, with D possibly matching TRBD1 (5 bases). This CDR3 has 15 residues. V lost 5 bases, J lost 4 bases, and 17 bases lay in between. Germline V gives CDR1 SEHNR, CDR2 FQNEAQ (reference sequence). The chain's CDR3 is CASSVPSGGATEAFF. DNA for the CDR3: TGTGCCAGCAGCGTACCTTCAGGAGGGGCCACTGAAGCTTTCTTT.

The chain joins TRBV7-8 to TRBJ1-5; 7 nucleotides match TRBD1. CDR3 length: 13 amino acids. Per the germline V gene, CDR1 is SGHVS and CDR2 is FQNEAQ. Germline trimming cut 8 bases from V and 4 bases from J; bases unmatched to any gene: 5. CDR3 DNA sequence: TGTGCCAGCGTGGGACAGTTAAATCAGCCCCAGCATTTT. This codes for CASVGQLNQPQHF.

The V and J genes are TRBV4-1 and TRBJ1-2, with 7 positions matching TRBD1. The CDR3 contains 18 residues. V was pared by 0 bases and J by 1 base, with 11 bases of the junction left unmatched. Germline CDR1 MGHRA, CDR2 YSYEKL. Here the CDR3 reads CASSQDGQGQWGNYGYTF. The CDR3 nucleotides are TGCGCCAGCAGCCAAGATGGGCAGGGACAGTGGGGTAACTATGGCTACACCTTC.

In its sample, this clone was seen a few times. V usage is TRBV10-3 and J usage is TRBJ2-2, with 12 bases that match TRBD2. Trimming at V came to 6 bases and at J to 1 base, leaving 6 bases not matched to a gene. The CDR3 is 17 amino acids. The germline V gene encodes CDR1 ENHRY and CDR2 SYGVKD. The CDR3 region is CAISPTGLAGNTGELFF. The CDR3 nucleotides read TGTGCCATCAGCCCCACGGGACTAGCGGGGAACACCGGGGAGCTGTTTTTT.

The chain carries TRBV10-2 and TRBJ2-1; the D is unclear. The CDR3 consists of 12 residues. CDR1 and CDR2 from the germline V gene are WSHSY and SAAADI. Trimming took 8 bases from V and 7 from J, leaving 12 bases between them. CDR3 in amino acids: CASATTRNEQFF. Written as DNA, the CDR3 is TGCGCCAGCGCAACGACTCGTAATGAGCAGTTCTTC.

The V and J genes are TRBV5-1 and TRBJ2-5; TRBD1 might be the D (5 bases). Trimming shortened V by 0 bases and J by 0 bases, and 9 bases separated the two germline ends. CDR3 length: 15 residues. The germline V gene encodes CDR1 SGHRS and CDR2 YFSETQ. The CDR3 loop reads CASSLEAGNQETQYF. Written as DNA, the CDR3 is TGCGCCAGCAGCTTGGAGGCAGGGAACCAAGAGACCCAGTACTTC.

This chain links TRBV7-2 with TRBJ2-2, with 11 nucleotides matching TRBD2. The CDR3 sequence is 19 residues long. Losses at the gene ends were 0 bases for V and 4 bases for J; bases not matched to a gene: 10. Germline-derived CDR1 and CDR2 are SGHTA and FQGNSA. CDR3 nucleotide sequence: TGTGCCAGCAGCTTAGCGGGCATAGCGGGAGGGCCCCGCACCGGGGAGCTGTTTTTT. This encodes CASSLAGIAGGPRTGELFF. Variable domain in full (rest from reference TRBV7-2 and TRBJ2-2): GAGVSQSPSNKVTEKGKDVELRCDPISGHTALYWYRQSLGQGLEFLIYFQGNSAPDKSGLPSDRFSAERTGGSVSTLTIQRTQQEDSAVYLCASSLAGIAGGPRTGELFFGEGSRLTVL.

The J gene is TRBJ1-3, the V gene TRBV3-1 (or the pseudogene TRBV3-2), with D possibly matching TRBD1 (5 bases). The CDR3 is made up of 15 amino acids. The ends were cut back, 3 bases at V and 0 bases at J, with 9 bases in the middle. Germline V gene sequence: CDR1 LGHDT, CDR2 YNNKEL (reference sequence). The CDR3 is CASSHRGGSGNTIYF. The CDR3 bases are TGTGCCAGCAGCCATCGGGGGGGCTCTGGAAACACCATATATTTT.

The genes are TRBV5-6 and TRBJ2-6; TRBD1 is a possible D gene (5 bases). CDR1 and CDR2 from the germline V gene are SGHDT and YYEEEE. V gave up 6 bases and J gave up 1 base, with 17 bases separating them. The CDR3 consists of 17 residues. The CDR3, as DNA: TGTGCCAGCACCCCAAGACAGCCCAAGTCTGGGGCCAACGTCCTGACTTTC. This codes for CASTPRQPKSGANVLTF.

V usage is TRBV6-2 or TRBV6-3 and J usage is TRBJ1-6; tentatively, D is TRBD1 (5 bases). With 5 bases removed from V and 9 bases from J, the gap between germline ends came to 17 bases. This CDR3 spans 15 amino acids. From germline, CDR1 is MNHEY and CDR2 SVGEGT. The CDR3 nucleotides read TGTGCCAGCAGTAACGGGGCTGCCGTTGGTTCACCCCTCCACTTT. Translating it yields CASSNGAAVGSPLHF.

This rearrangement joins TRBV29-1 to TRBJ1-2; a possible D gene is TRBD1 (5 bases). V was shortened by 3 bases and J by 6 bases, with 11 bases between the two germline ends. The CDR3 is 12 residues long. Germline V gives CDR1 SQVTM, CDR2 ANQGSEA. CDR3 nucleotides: TGCAGCGTTGACGCGCGGGGCGATGGCTACACCTTC. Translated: CSVDARGDGYTF. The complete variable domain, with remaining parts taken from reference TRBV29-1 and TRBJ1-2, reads SAVISQKPSRDICQRGTSLTIQCQVDSQVTMMFWYRQQPGQSLTLIATANQGSEATYESGFVIDKFPISRPNLTFSTLTVSNMSPEDSSIYLCSVDARGDGYTFGSGTRLTVV.

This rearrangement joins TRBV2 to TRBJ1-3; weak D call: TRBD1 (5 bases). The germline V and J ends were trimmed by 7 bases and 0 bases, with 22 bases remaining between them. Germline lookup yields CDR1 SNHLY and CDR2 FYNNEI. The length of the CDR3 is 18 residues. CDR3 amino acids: CASNNPGVPVSSGNTIYF. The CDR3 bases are TGTGCCAGCAATAACCCGGGGGTCCCGGTTAGCTCTGGAAACACCATATATTTT.